One sample yielded the 15 T cell receptor beta chains listed below, sequenced in a study of patients and donors after allogeneic stem cell transplantation. MiXCR was run by TCRdb on the RT-PCR reads, yielding one entry per CDR3 protein. This sample has about 960,000 distinct CDR3 sequences, with under 20% found just once. Sequencing used blood, either unsorted or a sorted T cell fraction (not recorded which). These receptors all come from a human donor who was either an allogeneic HSCT recipient or a stem cell or donor lymphocyte infusion donor (not recorded which). It is not recorded whose cells these are; they may come from a transplant donor.

The chain joins TRBV4-1 to TRBJ2-7; TRBD1 might be the D (6 bases). CDR3 size: 13 residues. Per the germline V gene, CDR1 is MGHRA and CDR2 is YSYEKL. V lost 3 bases, J lost 7 bases, and 13 bases lay in between. The DNA for the CDR3 is TGCGCCAGCAGCCATCCCGGGACATCGGAGCAGTACTTC. This codes for CASSHPGTSEQYF.

The V call is TRBV5-6, the J call TRBJ2-5; D is ambiguous. Trimming took off 5 bases at V and 1 base at J, with 15 bases between the two ends. Germline loops: CDR1 SGHDT, CDR2 YYEEEE. The CDR3 runs 15 residues. DNA for the CDR3: TGTGCCAGCAGGGCTAGGCGGCCTCTCCAAGAGACCCAGTACTTC. It specifies CASRARRPLQETQYF.

This clonotype was seen a handful of times. The chain joins TRBV12-3 or TRBV12-4 to TRBJ2-7; TRBD2 is a possible D gene (7 bases). V lost 2 bases and J lost 5, with 13 bases in between. This CDR3 is built from 14 residues. The CDR3 DNA sequence: TGTGCCAGCAGTTTACGGGGAGGGGGGAACGAGCAGTACTTC. Translation gives CASSLRGGGNEQYF.

This clonotype occurred a few times. V and J are TRBV7-2 and TRBJ1-4; 9 nucleotides match TRBD1. There are 16 residues in the CDR3. CDR1 is SGHTA and CDR2 is FQGNSA in the germline V gene. Germline trimming cut 0 bases from V and 6 bases from J; bases unmatched to any gene: 5. The CDR3 reads CASSLARQGVYEKLFF. The CDR3 coding sequence is TGTGCCAGCAGCTTAGCCCGACAGGGGGTTTATGAAAAACTGTTTTTT.

The chain employs TRBV7-9 and TRBJ1-1, with 8 bases lining up with TRBD1. Unmatched junction bases numbered 3, after V lost 4 bases and J lost 5 bases. The CDR3 extends over 13 amino acids. Germline CDR1 SEHNR, CDR2 FQNEAQ (reference sequence). For the CDR3, the DNA is TGTGCCAGCAGCTCGGGACAGGCGACTGAAGCTTTCTTT. This gives the protein CASSSGQATEAFF.

The CDR3: CASSFVGGAYEQYF. The CDR3 coding sequence is TGCGCCAGCAGCTTCGTCGGGGGGGCCTACGAGCAGTACTTC. The V gene is TRBV5-1, the J gene TRBJ2-7; TRBD2 matches at 8 bases. The CDR3 spans 14 residues. The germline V gene has CDR1 SGHRS and CDR2 YFSETQ. Trimming removed 2 bases from V and 2 bases from J; junction bases left unmatched: 3.

This clonotype appeared many times. This sequence joins TRBV5-6 and TRBJ2-2, with 7 bases lining up with TRBD1. Germline assignment: CDR1 SGHDT and CDR2 YYEEEE. V lost 4 bases, J lost 1 base, and 4 bases stayed unmatched. CDR3 length: 15 amino acids. CDR3 amino acids: CASSPDRLNTGELFF. In DNA, the CDR3 is TGTGCCAGCAGCCCGGACAGGCTGAACACCGGGGAGCTGTTTTTT.

V and J are TRBV12-3 or TRBV12-4 and TRBJ1-1; D call uncertain. The ends were cut back, 3 bases at V and 2 bases at J, with 10 bases in the middle. The CDR3 length is 14 residues. This CDR3 is CASSFRVPNTEAFF. The CDR3 DNA sequence: TGTGCCAGCAGTTTTAGGGTCCCAAACACTGAAGCTTTCTTT.

This clonotype was observed many times. V is TRBV20-1 and J is TRBJ1-2; D not resolved. This CDR3 region has 12 residues. Germline CDR1 reads DFQATT; CDR2 reads SNEGSKA (reference sequence). The V gene lost 0 bases and the J gene lost 5 bases, with 7 bases spanning the gap. Here the CDR3 reads CSAREDFYGYTF. In nucleotides, the CDR3 is TGCAGTGCTAGAGAAGATTTTTATGGCTACACCTTC.

A few counts support this clonotype. V is TRBV6-1 and J is TRBJ2-7; D might be TRBD2 (5 bases). Germline V gene data show CDR1 as MNHNS and CDR2 as SASEGT. Trimming left V 10 bases short and J 6 bases short, with 10 bases between. The CDR3 is made up of 10 amino acids. The CDR3 nucleotides are TGTGCCATAAACGGAGGCGAGCAGTACTTC. This codes for CAINGGEQYF.

This clonotype occurred a few times. This sequence joins TRBV10-3 and TRBJ1-4; 7 bases agree with TRBD1. V lost 5 bases and J lost 2; bases outside the gene matches: 2. Germline loops: CDR1 ENHRY, CDR2 SYGVKD. There are 14 residues in the CDR3. In DNA form, the CDR3 reads TGTGCCATCAGTCAGACAGGGACTAATGAAAAACTGTTTTTT. This gives the protein CAISQTGTNEKLFF.

This clonotype has more than one count but fewer than ten. This chain connects TRBV29-1 to TRBJ1-2; no reliable D call. This CDR3 is built from 12 residues. V was cut by 1 base and J by 8 bases, with 11 bases left in between. Germline values: CDR1 SQVTM, CDR2 ANQGSEA. Here the CDR3 reads CSVEGLGLGYTF. CDR3 nucleotides: TGCAGCGTTGAAGGACTCGGTCTGGGCTACACCTTC.

This clonotype was detected only a few times. This rearrangement joins TRBV12-3 or TRBV12-4 to TRBJ1-1; tentatively, D is TRBD1 (6 bases). The CDR3 has 15 residues. The V and J ends lost 5 bases and 0 bases respectively, with 13 bases between them. The chain's CDR3 is CASSQGQLLNTEAFF. CDR3 sequence (DNA): TGTGCCAGCAGTCAAGGACAGCTCTTGAACACTGAAGCTTTCTTT.

This clonotype was seen only a few times. V gene TRBV20-1 combines with J gene TRBJ2-7; D is unclear. V was trimmed by 6 bases and J by 5 bases, leaving 20 bases between them. The CDR3 spans 14 residues. Germline CDR1 is DFQATT and CDR2 is SNEGSKA (reference sequence). CDR3 coding DNA: TGCAGTGCCCAGACCGGAGTCGGCCCTCACGAGCAGTACTTC. As protein: CSAQTGVGPHEQYF.

V gene TRBV2 combines with J gene TRBJ2-2, with D perhaps matching TRBD1 (5 bases). V was trimmed by 6 bases and J by 4 bases, leaving 9 bases between them. Looked up from germline, CDR1 is SNHLY and CDR2 is FYNNEI. The CDR3 covers 13 residues. CDR3 nucleotide sequence: TGTGCCAGCAGGACAGACTCCACCGGGGAGCTGTTTTTT. Protein: CASRTDSTGELFF.